These 9 T cell receptor beta chains share one sample of origin, sequenced in a study of identical twins. Each CDR3 protein gets one entry after TCRdb re-called the 5' RACE reads with MiXCR. This table holds approximately 620,000 distinct CDR3 sequences, over 8.5% found once. The data also belong to a second study, concerning yellow fever vaccine responses in identical twins.

Sequenced input: PBMCs. These receptor sequences come from a woman in her late teens or twenties in good health.

This clonotype was picked up a small number of times. The V call is TRBV28, the J call TRBJ2-3, with D possibly TRBD2 on 6 matching bases. CDR3 length: 18 amino acids. Germline-derived CDR1 and CDR2 are MDHEN and SYDVKM. Trimming stripped 3 bases from V and 4 bases from J, with 23 bases between. The DNA for the CDR3 is TGTGCCAGCAGTTTTCTGCGGGCGATTAGCGGAAGGGCAGATACGCAGTATTTT. Protein product: CASSFLRAISGRADTQYF.

V and J are TRBV28 and TRBJ2-1; no reliable D call. Germline assignment: CDR1 MDHEN and CDR2 SYDVKM. The V gene lost 4 bases and the J gene lost 9 bases, with 16 bases spanning the gap. The CDR3 has 14 residues. Written as DNA, the CDR3 is TGTGCCAGCAGTTCAAGGGCCCCAGGCACTGAGCAGTTCTTC. Translation: CASSSRAPGTEQFF.

The sample holds a few counts of this clonotype. The DNA of the CDR3 is TGTGCCTGGAGTAGCGGGCCGAGCGGAATATATAATTCACCCCTCCACTTT. It encodes CAWSSGPSGIYNSPLHF. V is TRBV30 and J is TRBJ1-6; D is unclear. V was trimmed by 2 bases and J by 4 bases, leaving 18 bases between them. From germline, CDR1 is GTSNPN and CDR2 SVGIG (reference sequence). The CDR3 has 17 residues.

J is TRBJ2-2 and V is TRBV27; TRBD1 matches at 7 bases. Germline-derived CDR1 and CDR2 are MNHEY and SMNVEV (reference sequence). V lost 4 bases to trimming and J lost 4 bases; unmatched junction nucleotides: 9. The CDR3 extends over 16 amino acids. The CDR3 protein is CASSSTGFKGTGELFF. CDR3 nucleotide sequence: TGTGCCAGCAGTTCGACAGGGTTTAAGGGCACCGGGGAGCTGTTTTTT.

Ten or more counts support this clonotype. This sequence joins TRBV5-1 and TRBJ1-3, with D unresolved. Germline V gene sequence: CDR1 SGHRS, CDR2 YFSETQ. Between the trimmed V and J ends, which lost 0 bases and 0 bases, there was a span of 7 bases. The CDR3 has 15 residues. As DNA, the CDR3 is TGCGCCAGCAGCTTGGAGGGCGGCTCTGGAAACACCATATATTTT. Its translation: CASSLEGGSGNTIYF.

In this sample, this clonotype turned up a few times. The chain carries TRBV20-1 and TRBJ2-3, with 15 bases lining up with TRBD2. V shed 6 bases and J 5 bases; nucleotides not matched to a gene: 3. This CDR3 is 14 amino acids long. Germline V CDR1 and CDR2: DFQATT, SNEGSKA (reference sequence). CDR3 sequence: CSARGLAGGDTQYF. The CDR3 nucleotides are TGCAGTGCCCGGGGACTAGCGGGAGGAGATACGCAGTATTTT.

The V gene is TRBV12-3 or TRBV12-4, the J gene TRBJ1-5, with D possibly matching TRBD1 (5 bases). The V and J ends lost 3 bases and 6 bases respectively, with 9 bases between them. CDR3 length: 13 residues. The DNA for the CDR3 is TGTGCCAGCAGTTTGGACATGGGTCAGCCCCAGCATTTT. Translated: CASSLDMGQPQHF.

The rearrangement uses TRBV6-4 and TRBJ2-1, with 9 positions matching TRBD1. The V and J ends lost 5 bases and 9 bases, in that order; junction bases with no gene match: 8. From germline, CDR1 is MRHNA and CDR2 SNTAGT. This CDR3 spans 14 amino acids. The CDR3, as DNA: TGTGCCAGCAGTTCCGGGACAGGGTTAAGTGAGCAGTTCTTC. As protein: CASSSGTGLSEQFF.

V gene TRBV24-1 combines with J gene TRBJ2-3, with 10 bases fitting TRBD1. The CDR3 loop spans 16 amino acids. The trim removed 4 bases at V and 1 base at J, leaving 4 bases unmatched. The germline gives CDR1 KGHDR, CDR2 SFDVKD. CDR3 region: CATSESGTGGTDTQYF. The CDR3 coding sequence is TGTGCCACCAGTGAATCCGGGACAGGGGGCACAGATACGCAGTATTTT.